This entry concerns a single T cell receptor beta chain. No antigen is known for it. No base qualities exist here, and no much larger clone lies one base off it. Per the germline V gene (reference sequence), MNHEY is the CDR1 and SMNVEV is the CDR2. Inclusive of the bounding cysteine and phenylalanine, the CDR3 is 15 residues long. CDR3 DNA is the only sequence kept; it has 45 bases, read in frame from the first base. At the junction V is shortened by 6 bases and J by 4 bases; bases outside the gene matches: 8. These data are taken from a study of blood T cell repertoires in COVID-19 (dated by TCRdb to the early 2020s). The study in broad terms: Collaborator samples came from the United States, Italy and Spain and covered acute and convalescent phases of COVID-19. The repertoires were released in a freely available public database intended as a resource for research on the immune response to SARS-CoV-2. A de-identified subject ID, COVID-19 status, age in years and sex were almost always included in the sample metadata. Samples were obtained from the ongoing ImmuneRACE study (first 160 participants) and from over 1,000 subjects provided by 6 global collaborators. The prospective study material was composed of cDNA or gDNA derived from T cells, B-cell-depleted T cells, or PBMCs. Where available, HLA class I and class II types were taken from metadata supplied by the sample provider and were not determined by assay-based typing. Subjects who had been exposed to COVID-19, were actively infected with it, or had recovered from it provided the deeply sampled blood TCRbeta repertoires that made up the dataset. Overall study outcomes, separate from this receptor: Clinical and demographic metadata were provided uncurated, with the amount varying by source and participant.

TCRbeta CDR3 regions were amplified from genomic DNA by means of the immunoSEQ Assay, a bias-controlled multiplex PCR. The published analysis was carried out like this. The number of nucleated cells in each sample was estimated by amplification of reference gene primers within the assay. To quantify the absolute abundance of each unique TCRbeta CDR3 rearrangement, sequence reads were collapsed and filtered. For each sample, productive Simpson clonality was calculated by taking the square root of Simpson's diversity index across productive rearrangements. In its TCRdb copy, this immuneACCESS table keeps in-frame sequences only and misses some clones. Where compared with another copy, unresolved V genes explain less than half of these, and the others have no known cause. Clone size and the V and J calls come from that table; the DNA yielded D and trimming. Across this sample there are around 280,000 clones, with 85% to 90% seen only once. The top ten constitute around 10% of the sample.

In Seattle, one collaborating source enrolled patients while the infection was active and tracked those patients longitudinally over the course of disease. Whole blood was collected in K2EDTA tubes by collaborating institutions according to the institutions' own protocols. Collaborator samples were shipped for TCRbeta analysis as frozen whole blood, isolated PBMCs, or DNA extracted from either sample type. Specimen: peripheral blood. The receptor comes from a woman younger than 45 with COVID-19, enrolled during active disease. The chain joins TRBV27 to TRBJ2-7; TRBD2 matches 11 bases in the middle. Here is the DNA: TGTGCCAGCAGCCATACTAGCGGGAGTGAGTACGAGCAGTACTTC. This encodes CASSHTSGSEYEQYF.